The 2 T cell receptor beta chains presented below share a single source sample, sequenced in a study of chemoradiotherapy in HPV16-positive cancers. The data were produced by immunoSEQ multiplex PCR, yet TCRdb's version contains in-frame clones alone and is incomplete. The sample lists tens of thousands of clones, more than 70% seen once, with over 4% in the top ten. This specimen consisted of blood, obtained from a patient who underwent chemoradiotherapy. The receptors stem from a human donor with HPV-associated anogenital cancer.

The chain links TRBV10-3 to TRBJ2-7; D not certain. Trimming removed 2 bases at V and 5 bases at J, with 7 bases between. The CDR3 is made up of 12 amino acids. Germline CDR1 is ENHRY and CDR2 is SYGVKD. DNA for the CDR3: TGTGCCATCAGTGAGAGGGCAGACGAGCAGTACTTC. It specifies CAISERADEQYF.

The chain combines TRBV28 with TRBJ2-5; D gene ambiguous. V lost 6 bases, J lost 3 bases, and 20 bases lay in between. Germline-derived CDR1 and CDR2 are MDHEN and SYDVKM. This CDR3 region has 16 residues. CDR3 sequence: CASSPALSTTKETQYF. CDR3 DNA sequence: TGTGCCAGCAGCCCCGCCCTGAGTACCACTAAAGAGACCCAGTACTTC.